This is a list of T cell receptor beta chains from one sample in a study of blood T cells in healthy people across ages. TCRdb processed the 5' RACE reads anew with MiXCR; each CDR3 protein has one entry. The sample consists of about 680,000 distinct CDR3 sequences, around 48% of them appearing once. The sequenced sample was blood. All receptors come from a woman aged 60-75 years in good health. CDR3s include the opening cysteine and the closing phenylalanine or tryptophan. A D gene is named only where the DNA matches it firmly. Clone size is stated in some rows and not others, as once, few, many or a class when expanded.

j_call,v_call,d_call,clone_size,cdr3_aa,cdr3_nt
TRBJ2-4,TRBV13,TRBD2,many,CASSLFGTSGSAKNIQYF,TGTGCCAGCAGCTTATTCGGGACTAGCGGGAGTGCCAAAAACATTCAGTACTTC
TRBJ1-1,TRBV6-6,-,few,CASTQGGGSEKAFF,TGTGCCAGCACCCAAGGGGGAGGCTCGGAGAAAGCTTTCTTT
TRBJ2-3,TRBV15,TRBD2,-,CATSRELAGGRDTQYF,TGTGCCACCAGCAGAGAGCTAGCGGGAGGGAGGGATACGCAGTATTTT
TRBJ2-3,TRBV4-1,TRBD2,-,CASSQHLGLAGGPSTDTQYF,TGCGCCAGCAGCCAACACCTGGGACTAGCGGGAGGGCCAAGCACAGATACGCAGTATTTT
TRBJ2-7,TRBV21-1,-,-,CASSRGTAEQYF,TGTGCCAGCAGCAGGGGGACAGCCGAGCAGTACTTC
TRBJ2-7,TRBV25-1,TRBD1,-,CASTGQGANEQYF,TGTGCCAGCACGGGACAGGGGGCCAACGAGCAGTACTTC
TRBJ2-7,TRBV20-1,TRBD1,-,CRRDRDYEQYF,TGCAGACGGGACAGGGACTACGAGCAGTACTTC
TRBJ1-4,TRBV7-9,TRBD1,-,CASSLDRVFEKLFF,TGTGCCAGCAGCCTGGACAGGGTTTTTGAAAAACTGTTTTTT
TRBJ2-3,TRBV5-1,-,-,CASSRPGEDTQYF,TGCGCCAGCAGCCGACCGGGGGAAGATACGCAGTATTTT
TRBJ2-7,TRBV20-1,TRBD1,few,CSANDRDRYPYEQYF,TGCAGTGCTAACGACCGGGACAGATACCCCTACGAGCAGTACTTC
TRBJ2-1,TRBV10-3,-,few,CAIGVPLNEQFF,TGTGCCATCGGGGTACCACTCAATGAGCAGTTCTTC
TRBJ2-2,TRBV5-1,TRBD1,-,CASSLPPGQDTGELFF,TGCGCCAGCAGCTTGCCCCCGGGACAGGACACCGGGGAGCTGTTTTTT
TRBJ2-3,TRBV10-3,-,-,CAISESHSRDTQYF,TGTGCCATCAGTGAGTCTCACAGTAGGGATACGCAGTATTTT
TRBJ2-5,TRBV28,-,many,CASRPQGQETQYF,TGTGCCAGCAGGCCACAGGGACAAGAGACCCAGTACTTC
TRBJ1-4,TRBV7-9,-,-,CASSSTGPTNEKLFF,TGTGCCAGCAGCTCGACAGGACCCACTAATGAAAAACTGTTTTTT
TRBJ2-7,TRBV5-5,-,few,CASRPALKRFYNEQYF,TGTGCCAGCAGACCGGCTCTTAAGCGGTTCTACAATGAGCAGTACTTC
TRBJ2-1,TRBV20-1,TRBD2,-,CSASPLAGALYNEQFF,TGCAGTGCTAGTCCGCTAGCGGGAGCTCTCTACAATGAGCAGTTCTTC
TRBJ2-1,TRBV4-2,-,few,CASSQGGTALNEQFF,TGTGCCAGCAGCCAAGGGGGTACAGCGTTAAATGAGCAGTTCTTC